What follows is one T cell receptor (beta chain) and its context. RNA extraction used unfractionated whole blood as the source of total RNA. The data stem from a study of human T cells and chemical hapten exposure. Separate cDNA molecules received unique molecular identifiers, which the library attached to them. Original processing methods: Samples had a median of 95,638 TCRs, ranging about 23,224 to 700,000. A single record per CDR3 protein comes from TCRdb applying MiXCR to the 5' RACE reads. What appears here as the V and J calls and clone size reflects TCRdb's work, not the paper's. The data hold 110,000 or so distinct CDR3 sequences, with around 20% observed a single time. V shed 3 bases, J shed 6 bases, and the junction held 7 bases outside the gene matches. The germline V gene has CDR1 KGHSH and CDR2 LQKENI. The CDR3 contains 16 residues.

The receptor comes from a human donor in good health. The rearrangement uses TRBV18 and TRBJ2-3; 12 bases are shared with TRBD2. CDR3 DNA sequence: TGTGCCAGCTCACCGAGCCTAGCGGGAGGGGTCGATACGCAGTATTTT. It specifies CASSPSLAGGVDTQYF.